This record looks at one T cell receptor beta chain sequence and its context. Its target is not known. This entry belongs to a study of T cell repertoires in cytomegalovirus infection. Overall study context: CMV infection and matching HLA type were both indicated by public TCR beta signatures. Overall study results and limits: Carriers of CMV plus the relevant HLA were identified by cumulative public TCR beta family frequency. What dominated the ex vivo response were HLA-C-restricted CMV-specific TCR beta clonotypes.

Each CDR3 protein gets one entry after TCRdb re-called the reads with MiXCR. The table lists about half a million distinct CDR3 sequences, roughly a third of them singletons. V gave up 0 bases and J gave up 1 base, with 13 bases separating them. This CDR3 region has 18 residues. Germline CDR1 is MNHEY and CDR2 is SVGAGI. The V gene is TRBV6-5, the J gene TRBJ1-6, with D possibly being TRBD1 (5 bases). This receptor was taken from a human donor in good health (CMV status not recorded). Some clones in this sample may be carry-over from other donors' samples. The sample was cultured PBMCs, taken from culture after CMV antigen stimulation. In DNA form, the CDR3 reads TGTGCCAGCAGTTACTCGGGGCCCCCGGGATCCTATAATTCACCCCTCCACTTT. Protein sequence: CASSYSGPPGSYNSPLHF.